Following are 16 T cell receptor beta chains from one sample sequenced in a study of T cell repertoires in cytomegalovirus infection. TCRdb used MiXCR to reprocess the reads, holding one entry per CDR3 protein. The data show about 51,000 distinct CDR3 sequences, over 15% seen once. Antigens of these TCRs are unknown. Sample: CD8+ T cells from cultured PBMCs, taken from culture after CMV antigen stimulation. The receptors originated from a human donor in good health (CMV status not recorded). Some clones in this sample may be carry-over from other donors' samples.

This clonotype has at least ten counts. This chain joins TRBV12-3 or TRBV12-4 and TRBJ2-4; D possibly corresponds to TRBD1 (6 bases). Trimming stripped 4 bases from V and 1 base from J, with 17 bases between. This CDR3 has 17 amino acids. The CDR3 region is CASSSDTGWLAKNIQYF. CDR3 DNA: TGTGCCAGCAGTTCGGACACAGGGTGGCTCGCCAAAAACATTCAGTACTTC.

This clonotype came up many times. The DNA for the CDR3 is TGTGCCAGCAGTCCGGCCCGCGATACGCAGTATTTT. It yields the protein CASSPARDTQYF. This chain links TRBV7-9 with TRBJ2-3; the D is unclear. The CDR3 runs to 12 residues. Germline V gene data show CDR1 as SEHNR and CDR2 as FQNEAQ (reference sequence). Trimming removed 6 bases at V and 6 bases at J, with 10 bases between.

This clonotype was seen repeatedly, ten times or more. The CDR3 DNA reads as TGCGCCAGCAGAAGTCTGGACTCAGAAAATGAGCAGTTCTTC. Translated, it gives CASRSLDSENEQFF. The chain employs TRBV5-1 and TRBJ2-1; weak D call: TRBD2 (5 bases). Trimming shortened V by 5 bases and J by 7 bases, and 16 bases separated the two germline ends. Germline V lookup: CDR1 SGHRS, CDR2 YFSETQ. The CDR3 totals 14 residues.

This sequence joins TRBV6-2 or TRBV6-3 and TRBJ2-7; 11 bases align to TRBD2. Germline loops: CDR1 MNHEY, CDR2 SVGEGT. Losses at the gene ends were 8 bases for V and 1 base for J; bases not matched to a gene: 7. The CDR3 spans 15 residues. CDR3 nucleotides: TGTGCCAGCTCTAAGCTAGCGGGAGGTTCCTACGAGCAGTACTTC. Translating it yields CASSKLAGGSYEQYF.

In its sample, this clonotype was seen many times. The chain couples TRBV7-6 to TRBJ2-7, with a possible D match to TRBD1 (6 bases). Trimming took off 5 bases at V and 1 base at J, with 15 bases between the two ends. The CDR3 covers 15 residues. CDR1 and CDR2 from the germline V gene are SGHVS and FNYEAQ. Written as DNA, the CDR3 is TGTGCCAGCAGCCCAGGGGCAGGGTGGTCCTACGAGCAGTACTTC. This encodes CASSPGAGWSYEQYF.

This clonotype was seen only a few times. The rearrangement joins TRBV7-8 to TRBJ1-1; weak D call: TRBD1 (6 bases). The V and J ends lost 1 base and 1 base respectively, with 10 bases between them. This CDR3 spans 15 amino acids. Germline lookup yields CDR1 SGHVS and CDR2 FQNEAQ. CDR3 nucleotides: TGTGCCAGCAGCTTAGTCGCAGGGGCGAACACTGAAGCTTTCTTT. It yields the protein CASSLVAGANTEAFF.

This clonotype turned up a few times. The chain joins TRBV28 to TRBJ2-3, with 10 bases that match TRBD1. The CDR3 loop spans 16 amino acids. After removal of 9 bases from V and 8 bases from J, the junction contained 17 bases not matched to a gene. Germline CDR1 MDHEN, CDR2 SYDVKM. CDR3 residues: CASQKSRTGGSGTQYF. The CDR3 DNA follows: TGTGCCAGTCAGAAATCCAGGACAGGGGGAAGTGGTACGCAGTATTTT.

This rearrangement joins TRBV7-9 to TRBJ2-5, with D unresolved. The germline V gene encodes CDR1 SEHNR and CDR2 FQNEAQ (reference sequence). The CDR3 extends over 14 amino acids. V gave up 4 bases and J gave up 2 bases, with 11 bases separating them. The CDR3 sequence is CASSSSGQQETQYF. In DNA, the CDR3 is TGTGCCAGCAGCTCCTCGGGTCAACAAGAGACCCAGTACTTC.

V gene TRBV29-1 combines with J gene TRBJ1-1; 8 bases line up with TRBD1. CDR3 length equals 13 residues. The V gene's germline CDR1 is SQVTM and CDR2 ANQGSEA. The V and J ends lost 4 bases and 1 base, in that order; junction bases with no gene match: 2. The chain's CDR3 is CSVGGQGNTEAFF. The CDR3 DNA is TGCAGCGTTGGAGGACAGGGGAACACTGAAGCTTTCTTT.

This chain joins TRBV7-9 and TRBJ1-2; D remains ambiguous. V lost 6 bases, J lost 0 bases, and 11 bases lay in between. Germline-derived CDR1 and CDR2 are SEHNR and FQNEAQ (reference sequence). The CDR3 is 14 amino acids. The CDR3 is CASSPSGANYGYTF. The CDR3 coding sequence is TGTGCCAGCAGTCCATCCGGCGCTAACTATGGCTACACCTTC. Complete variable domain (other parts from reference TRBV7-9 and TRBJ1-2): DTGVSQNPRHKITKRGQNVTFRCDPISEHNRLYWYRQTLGQGPEFLTYFQNEAQLEKSRLLSDRFSAERPKGSFSTLEIQRTEQGDSAMYLCASSPSGANYGYTFGSGTRLTVV.

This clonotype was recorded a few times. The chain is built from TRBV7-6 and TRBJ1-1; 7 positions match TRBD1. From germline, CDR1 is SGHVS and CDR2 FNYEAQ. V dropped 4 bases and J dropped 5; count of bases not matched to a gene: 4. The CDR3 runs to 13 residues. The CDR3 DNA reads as TGTGCCAGCAGCTGGGACAGTCGAACTGAAGCTTTCTTT. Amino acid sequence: CASSWDSRTEAFF.

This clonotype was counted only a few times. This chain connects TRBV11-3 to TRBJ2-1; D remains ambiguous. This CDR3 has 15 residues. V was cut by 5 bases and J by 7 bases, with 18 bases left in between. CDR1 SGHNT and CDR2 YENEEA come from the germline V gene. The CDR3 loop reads CASSPASSVKNEQFF. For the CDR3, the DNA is TGTGCCAGCAGCCCTGCCTCCTCGGTGAAAAATGAGCAGTTCTTC. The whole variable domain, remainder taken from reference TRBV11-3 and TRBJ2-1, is EAGVVQSPRYKIIEKKQPVAFWCNPISGHNTLYWYLQNLGQGPELLIRYENEEAVDDSQLPKDRFSAERLKGVDSTLKIQPAELGDSAVYLCASSPASSVKNEQFFGPGTRLTVL.

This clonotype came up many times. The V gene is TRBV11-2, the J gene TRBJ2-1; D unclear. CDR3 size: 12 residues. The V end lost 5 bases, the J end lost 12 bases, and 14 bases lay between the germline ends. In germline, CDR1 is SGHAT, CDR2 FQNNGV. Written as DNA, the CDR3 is TGTGCCAGCAGCCCGCAGCGTGGGGTGCAGTTCTTC. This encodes CASSPQRGVQFF.

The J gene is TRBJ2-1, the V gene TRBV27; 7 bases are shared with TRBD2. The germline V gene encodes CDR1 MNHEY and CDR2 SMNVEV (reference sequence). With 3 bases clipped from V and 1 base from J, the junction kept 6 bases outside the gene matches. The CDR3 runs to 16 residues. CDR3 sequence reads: CASSFSSGGSYNEQFF. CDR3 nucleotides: TGTGCCAGCAGTTTCTCATCGGGAGGATCCTACAATGAGCAGTTCTTC.

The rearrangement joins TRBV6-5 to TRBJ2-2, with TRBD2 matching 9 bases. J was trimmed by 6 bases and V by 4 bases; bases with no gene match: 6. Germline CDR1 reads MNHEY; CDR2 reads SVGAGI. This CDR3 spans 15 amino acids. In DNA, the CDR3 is TGTGCCAGCAGTTTTAGCGGGGGTGGGGCCGGGGAGCTGTTTTTT. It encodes CASSFSGGGAGELFF.

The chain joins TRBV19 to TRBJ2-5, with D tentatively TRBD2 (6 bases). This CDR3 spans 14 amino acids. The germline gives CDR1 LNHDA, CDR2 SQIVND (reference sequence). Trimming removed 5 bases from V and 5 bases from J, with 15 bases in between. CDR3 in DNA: TGTGCCAGTAGTCCCCTGACTAGTGGTGAGACCCAGTACTTC. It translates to CASSPLTSGETQYF.